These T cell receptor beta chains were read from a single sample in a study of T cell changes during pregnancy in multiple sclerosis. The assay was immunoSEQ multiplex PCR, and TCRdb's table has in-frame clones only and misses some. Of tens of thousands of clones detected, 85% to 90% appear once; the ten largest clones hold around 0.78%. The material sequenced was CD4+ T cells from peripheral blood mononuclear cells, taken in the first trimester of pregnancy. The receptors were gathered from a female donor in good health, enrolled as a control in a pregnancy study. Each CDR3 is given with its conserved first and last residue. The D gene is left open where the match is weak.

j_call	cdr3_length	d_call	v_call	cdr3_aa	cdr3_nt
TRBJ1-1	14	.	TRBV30	CAFRVGAMNTEAFF	TGTGCCTTCCGGGTGGGGGCCATGAACACTGAAGCTTTCTTT
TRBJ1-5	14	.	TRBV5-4	CASSWGGTNQPQHF	TGTGCCAGCAGCTGGGGGGGGACCAATCAGCCCCAGCATTTT
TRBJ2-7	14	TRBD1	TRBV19	CASSRQGPGLEQYF	TGTGCCAGTAGCCGACAGGGGCCTGGCCTCGAGCAGTACTTC
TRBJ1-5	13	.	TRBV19	CASSSGLDQPQHF	TGTGCCAGTAGTTCAGGGCTGGATCAGCCCCAGCATTTT
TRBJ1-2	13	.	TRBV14	CASSQGPHYGYTF	TGTGCCAGCAGCCAAGGTCCTCACTATGGCTACACCTTC
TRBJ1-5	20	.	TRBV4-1	CASSHLEGVGTRISNQPQHF	TGCGCCAGCAGCCACCTAGAAGGGGTTGGGACACGCATAAGCAATCAGCCCCAGCATTTT
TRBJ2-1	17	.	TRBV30	CAWSVTGRWQGFSEQFF	TGTGCCTGGAGTGTAACTGGCCGGTGGCAGGGGTTTAGTGAGCAGTTCTTC
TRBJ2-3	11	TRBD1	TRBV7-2	CASNRGDTQYF	TGTGCCAGCAACAGGGGAGATACGCAGTATTTT
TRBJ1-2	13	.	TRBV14	CASSQVAVYGYTF	TGTGCCAGCAGCCAAGTTGCGGTCTATGGCTACACCTTC
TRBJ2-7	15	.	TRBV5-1	CASSLAGSTTYEQYF	TGCGCCAGCAGCTTGGCCGGGTCGACGACCTACGAGCAGTACTTC